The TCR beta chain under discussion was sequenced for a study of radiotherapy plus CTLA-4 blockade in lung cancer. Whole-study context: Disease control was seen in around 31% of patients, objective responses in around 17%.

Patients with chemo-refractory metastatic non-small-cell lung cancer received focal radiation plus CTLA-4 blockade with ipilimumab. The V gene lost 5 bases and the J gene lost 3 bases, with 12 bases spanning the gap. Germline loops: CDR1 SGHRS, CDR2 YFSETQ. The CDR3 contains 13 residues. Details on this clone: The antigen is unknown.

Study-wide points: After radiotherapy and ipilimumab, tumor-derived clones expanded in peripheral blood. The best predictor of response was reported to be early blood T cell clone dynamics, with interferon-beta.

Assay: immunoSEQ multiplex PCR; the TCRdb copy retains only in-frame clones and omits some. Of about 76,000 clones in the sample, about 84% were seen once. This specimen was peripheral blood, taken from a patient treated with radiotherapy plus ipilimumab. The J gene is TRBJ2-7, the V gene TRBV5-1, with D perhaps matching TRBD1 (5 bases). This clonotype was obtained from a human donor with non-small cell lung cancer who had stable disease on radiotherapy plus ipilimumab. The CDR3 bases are TGCGCCAGCAGTGGGGCAGTGCTCTACGAGCAGTACTTC. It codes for CASSGAVLYEQYF.